This T cell receptor (beta chain) was observed in a study of blood T cell repertoires in COVID-19. Original methodology: Amplified reference gene primers provided the basis for estimating nucleated cell counts. TCRdb's table, derived via immunoSEQ multiplex PCR, lists solely in-frame clones and lacks some. For V, J and clone size, that table is used; D and trimming come from the DNA. The repertoire consists of roughly 150,000 clones, with approximately 80% occurring once and the leading ten covering 9.5% to 13%. This receptor was taken from a man aged 55 to 69 who had recovered from COVID-19. The sequenced sample was peripheral blood.

In DNA form, the CDR3 reads TGTGCCAGCAGCCTACAGGCTGAAGCTTTCTTT. This translates into CASSLQAEAFF. This chain joins TRBV6-2 or TRBV6-3 and TRBJ1-1, with D maybe TRBD1 (5 bases). Trimming left V 6 bases short and J 6 bases short, with 8 bases between. Germline CDR1 is MNHEY and CDR2 is SVGEGT. The CDR3 runs to 11 residues.